The 6 T cell receptor beta chains in this list originate from one sample, sequenced in a study of CD8 T cells in ankylosing spondylitis. TCRdb re-called the 5' RACE reads with MiXCR, one entry per CDR3 protein. The sample lists some 140,000 distinct CDR3 sequences; roughly 8.4% were seen once. The sample consisted of synovial fluid, either unsorted or a sorted T cell fraction (not recorded which). The origin of the receptors is a male donor with ankylosing spondylitis.

V is TRBV20-1 and J is TRBJ2-7; D is uncertain. CDR1 DFQATT and CDR2 SNEGSKA come from the germline V gene (reference sequence). The CDR3 totals 14 residues. Trimming pared 7 bases from V and 1 base from J, leaving 17 bases between. The CDR3 region is CSDPLSGDSYEQYF. For the CDR3, the DNA is TGCAGTGATCCCTTAAGTGGGGATTCCTACGAGCAGTACTTC.

This clonotype occurred many times. This sequence joins TRBV10-3 and TRBJ1-3, with D unclear. CDR3 size: 14 residues. The V end was cut by 4 bases, the J end by 0 bases, with 7 bases between. CDR1 is ENHRY and CDR2 is SYGVKD in the germline V gene. CDR3 region: CAISARDSGNTIYF. DNA of the CDR3: TGTGCCATCAGTGCAAGGGACTCTGGAAACACCATATATTTT.

This clonotype was seen repeatedly, ten times or more. CDR3 sequence: CAISGPGLAGEVETQYF. In DNA, the CDR3 is TGTGCCATCAGTGGGCCGGGACTAGCGGGAGAGGTGGAGACCCAGTACTTC. The chain is built from TRBV10-3 and TRBJ2-5; 14 bases are a match to TRBD2. Germline V lookup: CDR1 ENHRY, CDR2 SYGVKD. V was pared by 4 bases and J by 5 bases, with 9 bases of the junction left unmatched. The CDR3 length is 17 residues.

The V and J genes are TRBV6-2 or TRBV6-3 and TRBJ2-7; maybe TRBD2 (6 bases). The germline gives CDR1 MNHEY, CDR2 SVGEGT. Trimming removed 7 bases at V and 0 bases at J, with 13 bases between. The CDR3 has 14 residues. CDR3 in DNA: TGTGCCAGCAACGACCCGGGGGACTCCTACGAGCAGTACTTC. It is translated as CASNDPGDSYEQYF.

This sequence joins TRBV7-9 and TRBJ2-7; 7 nucleotides agree with TRBD1. The V gene end was trimmed by 3 bases and the J gene end by 10 bases; junction bases not matched to a gene: 9. In germline, CDR1 is SEHNR, CDR2 FQNEAQ (reference sequence). The CDR3 has 13 amino acids. Here the CDR3 reads CASSFRDSVQQYF. CDR3 sequence (DNA): TGTGCCAGCAGCTTCCGGGACAGCGTACAACAGTACTTC.

This chain joins TRBV28 and TRBJ1-2; maybe TRBD1 (5 bases). The CDR3 has 15 residues. The V gene lost 3 bases and the J gene lost 8 bases, with 19 bases spanning the gap. Germline loops: CDR1 MDHEN, CDR2 SYDVKM. This chain's CDR3 is CASSLGRGGFAGYTF. DNA for the CDR3: TGTGCCAGCAGTTTGGGTAGGGGAGGGTTTGCCGGCTACACCTTC.